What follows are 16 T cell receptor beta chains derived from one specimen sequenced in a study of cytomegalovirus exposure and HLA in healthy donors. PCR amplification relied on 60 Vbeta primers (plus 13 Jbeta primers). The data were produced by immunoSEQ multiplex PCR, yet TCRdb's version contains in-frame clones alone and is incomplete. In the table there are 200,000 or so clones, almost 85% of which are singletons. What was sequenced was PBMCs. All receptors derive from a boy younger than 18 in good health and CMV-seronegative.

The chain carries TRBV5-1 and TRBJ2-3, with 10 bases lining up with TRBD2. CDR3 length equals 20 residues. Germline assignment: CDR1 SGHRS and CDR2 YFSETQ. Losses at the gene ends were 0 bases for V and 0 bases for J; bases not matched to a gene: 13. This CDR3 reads CASSLGLSGLAKISTDTQYF. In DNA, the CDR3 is TGCGCCAGCAGCTTGGGCCTCTCGGGACTAGCGAAGATTAGCACAGATACGCAGTATTTT.

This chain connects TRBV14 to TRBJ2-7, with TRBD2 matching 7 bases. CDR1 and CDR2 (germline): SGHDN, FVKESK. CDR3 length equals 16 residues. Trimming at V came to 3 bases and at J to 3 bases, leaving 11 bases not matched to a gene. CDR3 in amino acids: CASSQVLVAGDYEQYF. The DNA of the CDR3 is TGTGCCAGCAGCCAGGTGTTGGTGGCGGGAGACTACGAGCAGTACTTC.

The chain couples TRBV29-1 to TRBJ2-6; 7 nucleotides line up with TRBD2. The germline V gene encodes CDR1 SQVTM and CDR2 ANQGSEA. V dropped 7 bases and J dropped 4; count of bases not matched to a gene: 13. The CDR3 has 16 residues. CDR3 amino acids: CSAVGGSPTGANVLTF. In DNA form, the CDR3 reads TGCAGCGCCGTGGGGGGGTCCCCCACCGGGGCCAACGTCCTGACTTTC.

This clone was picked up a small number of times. The CDR3 reads CSALTGSRLYEQYF. The CDR3 coding sequence is TGCAGCGCTTTGACAGGGAGTCGGCTGTACGAGCAGTACTTC. This sequence joins TRBV29-1 and TRBJ2-7; 7 positions agree with TRBD1. This CDR3 has 14 amino acids. V gave up 7 bases and J gave up 4 bases; unmatched junction bases: 13. Germline V gives CDR1 SQVTM, CDR2 ANQGSEA.

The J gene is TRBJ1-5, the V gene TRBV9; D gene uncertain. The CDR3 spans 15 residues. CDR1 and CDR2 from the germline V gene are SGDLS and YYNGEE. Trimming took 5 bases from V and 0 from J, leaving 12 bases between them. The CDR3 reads CASSADLDSNQPQHF. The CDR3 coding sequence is TGTGCCAGCAGTGCGGACTTAGATAGCAATCAGCCCCAGCATTTT. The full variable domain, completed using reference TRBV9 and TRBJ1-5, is DSGVTQTPKHLITATGQRVTLRCSPRSGDLSVYWYQQSLDQGLQFLIQYYNGEERAKGNILERFSAQQFPDLHSELNLSSLELGDSALYFCASSADLDSNQPQHFGDGTRLSIL.

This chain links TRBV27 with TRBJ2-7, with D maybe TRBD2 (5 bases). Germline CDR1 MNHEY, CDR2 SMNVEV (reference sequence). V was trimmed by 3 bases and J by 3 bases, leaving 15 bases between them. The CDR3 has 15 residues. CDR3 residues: CASSFGRTGVYEQYF. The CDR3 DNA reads TGTGCCAGCAGTTTCGGTCGGACTGGGGTCTACGAGCAGTACTTC.

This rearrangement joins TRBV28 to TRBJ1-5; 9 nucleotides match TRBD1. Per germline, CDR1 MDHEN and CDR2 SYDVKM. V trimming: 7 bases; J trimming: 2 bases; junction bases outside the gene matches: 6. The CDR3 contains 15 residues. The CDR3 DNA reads TGTGCCAGCACCCCCCGGGACAGGGGCAATCAGCCCCAGCATTTT. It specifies CASTPRDRGNQPQHF.

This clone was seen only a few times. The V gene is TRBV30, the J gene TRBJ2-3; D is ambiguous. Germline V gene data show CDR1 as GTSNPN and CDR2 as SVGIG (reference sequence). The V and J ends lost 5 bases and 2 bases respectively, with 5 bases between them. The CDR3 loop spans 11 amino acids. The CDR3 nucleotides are TGTGCCTGGGGCCACACAGATACGCAGTATTTT. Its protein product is CAWGHTDTQYF.

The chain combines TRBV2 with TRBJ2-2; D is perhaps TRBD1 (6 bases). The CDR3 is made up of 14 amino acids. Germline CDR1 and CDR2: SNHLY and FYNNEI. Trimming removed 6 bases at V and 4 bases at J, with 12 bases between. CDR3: CASRDRVLTGELFF. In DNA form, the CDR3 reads TGTGCCAGCAGGGACAGAGTTCTCACCGGGGAGCTGTTTTTT.

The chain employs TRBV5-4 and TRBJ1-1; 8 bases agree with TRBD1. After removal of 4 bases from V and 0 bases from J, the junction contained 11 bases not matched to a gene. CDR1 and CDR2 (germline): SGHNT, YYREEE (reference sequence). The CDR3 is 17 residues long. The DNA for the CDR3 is TGTGCCAGCAGCCCAAAGACAGGGGCCGCTTTGAACACTGAAGCTTTCTTT. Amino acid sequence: CASSPKTGAALNTEAFF.

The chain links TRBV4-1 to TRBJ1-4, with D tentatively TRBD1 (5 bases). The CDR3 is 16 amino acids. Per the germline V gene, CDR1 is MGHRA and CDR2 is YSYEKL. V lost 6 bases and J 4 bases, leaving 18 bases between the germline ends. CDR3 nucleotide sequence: TGCGCCAGCAGAAACGGGTGGAGGGGACGTAATGAAAAACTGTTTTTT. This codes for CASRNGWRGRNEKLFF.

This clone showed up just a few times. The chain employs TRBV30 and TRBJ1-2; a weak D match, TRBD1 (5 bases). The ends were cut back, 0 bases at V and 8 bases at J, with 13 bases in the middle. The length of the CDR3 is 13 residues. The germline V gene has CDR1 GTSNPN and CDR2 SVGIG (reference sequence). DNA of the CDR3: TGTGCCTGGAGTGTAACGGGCAGGGCCGGCTACACCTTC. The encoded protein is CAWSVTGRAGYTF.

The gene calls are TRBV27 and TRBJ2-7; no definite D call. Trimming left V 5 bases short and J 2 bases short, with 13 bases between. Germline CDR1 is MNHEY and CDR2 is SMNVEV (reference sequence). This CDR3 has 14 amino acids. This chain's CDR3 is CASSPWAFPYEQYF. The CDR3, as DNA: TGTGCCAGCAGTCCGTGGGCATTCCCCTACGAGCAGTACTTC.

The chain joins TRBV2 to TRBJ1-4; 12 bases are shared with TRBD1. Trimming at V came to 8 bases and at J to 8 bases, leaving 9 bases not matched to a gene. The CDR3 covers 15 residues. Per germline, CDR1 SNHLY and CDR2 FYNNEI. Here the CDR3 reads CASSGQGAAKEKLFF. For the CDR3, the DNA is TGTGCCAGCTCGGGACAGGGGGCGGCAAAGGAAAAACTGTTTTTT.

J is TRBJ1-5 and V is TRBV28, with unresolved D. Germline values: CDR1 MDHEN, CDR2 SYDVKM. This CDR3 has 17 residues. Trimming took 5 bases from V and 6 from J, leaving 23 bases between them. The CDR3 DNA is TGTGCCAGCAGTCAAAGGACCGACATCGGGGTAGGTCAGCCCCAGCATTTT. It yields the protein CASSQRTDIGVGQPQHF.

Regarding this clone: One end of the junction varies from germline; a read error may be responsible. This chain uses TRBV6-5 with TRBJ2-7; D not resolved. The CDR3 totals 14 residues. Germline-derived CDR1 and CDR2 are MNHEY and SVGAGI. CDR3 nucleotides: TGTGCCAGCAGTAACTCCGACGTGAGGAACGAGCAGTACTTC. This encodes CASSNSDVRNEQYF.